This T cell receptor (beta chain) was retrieved from a study of blood T cells in healthy people across ages. CDR3 length: 23 residues. Looked up from germline, CDR1 is SGHAT and CDR2 is FQNNGV. Trimming cost V 8 bases and J 4 bases; bases outside gene matches: 34. PBMCs were isolated at a quantity of at least 6 million per sample. There are many counts of this clonotype. Next came a second PCR, run for roughly 6 to 11 cycles, which used a sample-barcoded 5' primer along with a J-beta primer mix. Sequencing recovered at least 2.5 million CDR3-containing paired-end reads from each sample. Each CDR3 protein gets one entry after TCRdb re-called the 5' RACE reads with MiXCR. This sample has about 1.7 million distinct CDR3 sequences, with roughly 27% found just once.

The sequenced material came from blood. The chain joins TRBV11-2 to TRBJ2-4; the match to TRBD2 covers 8 bases. This sequence originates from a woman aged 25 to 45 in good health. The CDR3 coding sequence is TGTGCCAGCCCCATACCATCCCTGAGTCGGTATTTCGGCGGGGAGCGGGGGAAAAACATTCAGTACTTC. Translated, it gives CASPIPSLSRYFGGERGKNIQYF.